Below, one TCR beta chain is given with its context. As yet, its antigen is unknown. These data belong to a study of cytomegalovirus exposure and HLA in healthy donors. The CDR3 contains 14 residues. Germline V gene lookup returns CDR1 MGHDK and CDR2 SYGVNS. V was pared by 4 bases and J by 3 bases, with 0 bases of the junction left unmatched. As for the donors, each was a healthy bone marrow donor. With 60 Vbeta and 13 Jbeta primers, the PCR was carried out. Sequencing used immunoSEQ multiplex PCR; TCRdb keeps in-frame clones, though not all of them. Among 200,000 or so clones listed, roughly 84% were seen once. Study results and limitations: Listed as cytomegalovirus-associated were 150 to 200 TCR beta chains. Because they were indistinguishable, some V segments, including TRBV6-2 and TRBV6-3, were excluded.

The chain combines TRBV25-1 with TRBJ2-3; TRBD2 agrees at 11 bases. The TCR was taken from a boy aged 5 to 17 in good health and CMV-seronegative. The sample comprised PBMCs. CDR3 protein: CASSGTSGTDTQYF. The CDR3 DNA sequence: TGTGCCAGCAGTGGGACTAGCGGGACAGATACGCAGTATTTT.